This TCR beta chain was recovered during a study of Siglec-9 on CD8 T cells in melanoma (dated by TCRdb to the late 2010s). At the level of the whole study: Siglec-9 expression on CD8+ T cells and the role of Siglec-9 in regulating T cells in the melanoma tumor microenvironment were investigated in the study. Broader findings and caveats from the paper: According to the reported findings, Siglec-9 marked and regulated a subset of effector memory CD8+ T cells that seemed to build up inside melanoma tumors.

As for this clone: Its antigen is unknown. Nothing much larger sits one base from this clone, and base qualities are not available.

The library was generated by the immunoSEQ multiplex PCR assay. TCRdb's version of the immuneACCESS table is confined to in-frame rearrangements and falls short of the full clone set. An unresolved V gene accounts for under half of the shortfall where checked; the remainder is of unknown origin. The sample includes about 33,000 clones, with around 81% observed a single time. The top ten constitute roughly 1.8% of the sample. CDR1 PRHDT and CDR2 FYEKMQ were looked up in the germline V gene (reference sequence). Trimming costs V 5 bases and J 0 bases, and their ends lie 11 bases apart. The cysteine opens and the phenylalanine closes a CDR3 of 14 amino acids. The retained sequence is limited to the CDR3, 42 bases, with the frame set at the first base.

The V and J segments used are TRBV13 and TRBJ2-7; the D gene identity is not certain. Sequencing was carried out using Siglec-9- CD8+ T cells sorted from blood. This specimen's cell subset or site label, interpreted: CD8 T cells lacking Siglec-9. The TCR was taken from a human donor in good health. Here the CDR3 is given as CASSPSRYSYEQYF. The nucleotide sequence reads TGTGCCAGCAGCCCAAGCAGGTACTCCTACGAGCAGTACTTC.